This T cell receptor beta chain was captured in a study of T cell repertoires in cytomegalovirus infection. Findings and limits, study-wide: The ex vivo response was dominated by HLA-C-restricted CMV-specific TCR beta clonotypes.

Using its own MiXCR run on the reads, TCRdb lists one record per CDR3 protein. The sample has nearly 650,000 distinct CDR3 sequences, approximately 24% seen once. The CDR3 totals 12 residues. Trimming removed 7 bases from V and 0 bases from J, with 7 bases in between. There are a few counts of this clonotype. Its target is not known. The rearrangement links TRBV12-3 or TRBV12-4 to TRBJ2-7; D is ambiguous. The receptor was isolated from a human donor in good health (CMV status not recorded). Some clones in this sample may be carry-over from other donors' samples. Sequenced input: CD8+ T cells from PBMCs. The CDR3: CASTTGSYEQYF. The CDR3 bases are TGTGCCAGCACTACTGGCTCCTACGAGCAGTACTTC.